Below, 30 T cell receptor beta chains from the same sample are listed, as sequenced in a study of blood T cell repertoires in COVID-19. Profiled with immunoSEQ multiplex PCR; TCRdb holds only in-frame clones, not every one. The sample carries a few hundred thousand clones, 70% to 90% recorded once. Specimen: PBMCs or T cells enriched from blood (not recorded which). Every receptor here comes from a woman between 50 and 59 years old who had recovered from COVID-19.

V gene TRBV24-1 combines with J gene TRBJ2-1, with D perhaps matching TRBD1 (5 bases). The CDR3 contains 16 residues. V was clipped by 2 bases and J by 0 bases, with 10 bases between them. Germline V gives CDR1 KGHDR, CDR2 SFDVKD. DNA of the CDR3: TGTGCCACCAGTGATTGGGGCCCTAGCTCCTACAATGAGCAGTTCTTC. It yields the protein CATSDWGPSSYNEQFF.

This chain links TRBV29-1 with TRBJ2-7, with 9 positions matching TRBD1. This CDR3 is built from 17 residues. V dropped 3 bases and J dropped 4; count of bases not matched to a gene: 16. The germline gives CDR1 SQVTM, CDR2 ANQGSEA. The CDR3 loop is CSVESFGQGKFGYEQYF. In DNA, the CDR3 is TGCAGCGTTGAGAGCTTCGGACAGGGGAAATTCGGATACGAGCAGTACTTC.

In regard to this clone: This specimen includes other DNA sequences encoding the same CDR3. The gene calls are TRBV18 and TRBJ2-5; the D gene is possibly TRBD2 (5 bases). The CDR3 runs to 13 residues. Germline V CDR1 and CDR2: KGHSH, LQKENI. The V end was cut by 2 bases, the J end by 5 bases, with 9 bases between. CDR3: CASSPIPGETQYF. The CDR3 DNA reads TGTGCCAGCTCACCAATTCCGGGGGAGACCCAGTACTTC.

This chain links TRBV28 with TRBJ1-1; D gene ambiguous. Germline V gives CDR1 MDHEN, CDR2 SYDVKM. This CDR3 is 13 amino acids long. V lost 3 bases to trimming and J lost 6 bases, with 11 bases between them. The CDR3 nucleotides are TGTGCCAGCAGTTTTCCCGGTATGGCTGAAGCTTTCTTT. Amino acids: CASSFPGMAEAFF.

The table lists this clone with a few counts. The V and J genes are TRBV24-1 and TRBJ2-7; D remains unclear. The CDR3 covers 15 residues. CDR1 KGHDR and CDR2 SFDVKD come from the germline V gene. V lost 1 base and J 6 bases, leaving 15 bases between the germline ends. In nucleotides, the CDR3 is TGTGCCACCAGTGATTTCCCTAGAGGTGTGGGCGAGCAGTACTTC. This gives the protein CATSDFPRGVGEQYF.

The chain employs TRBV5-6 and TRBJ2-5; 9 nucleotides match TRBD1. The germline CDR1 and CDR2 sequences are SGHDT and YYEEEE. Unmatched junction bases numbered 5, after V lost 3 bases and J lost 5 bases. This CDR3 is 14 amino acids long. CDR3 protein: CASSSPQGAETQYF. CDR3 bases: TGTGCCAGCAGCTCCCCACAGGGGGCGGAGACCCAGTACTTC.

The genes are TRBV6-5 and TRBJ2-3, with 10 bases lining up with TRBD2. This CDR3 region has 15 residues. Germline V gene lookup returns CDR1 MNHEY and CDR2 SVGAGI. Trimming cost V 8 bases and J 3 bases; bases outside gene matches: 8. CDR3 sequence reads: CASYLASGGTDTQYF. As DNA, the CDR3 is TGTGCCAGCTACCTTGCTAGCGGGGGAACAGATACGCAGTATTTT.

J is TRBJ2-1 and V is TRBV29-1; D may be TRBD2 (5 bases). Trimming pared 7 bases from V and 8 bases from J, leaving 21 bases between. The CDR3 consists of 14 residues. Germline V gene sequence: CDR1 SQVTM, CDR2 ANQGSEA. CDR3 coding DNA: TGCAGCGGTTCGGACTTCACGCAGAGCGATGAGCAGTTCTTC. The encoded protein is CSGSDFTQSDEQFF.

The chain has TRBV30 and TRBJ2-7, with a possible D match to TRBD1 (6 bases). Germline CDR1 and CDR2: GTSNPN and SVGIG (reference sequence). The CDR3 totals 13 residues. The V end lost 3 bases, the J end lost 1 base, and 10 bases lay between the germline ends. In nucleotides, the CDR3 is TGTGCCTGGAGCGAAGGACAGTCCTACGAGCAGTACTTC. Its protein product is CAWSEGQSYEQYF.

The chain has TRBV7-3 and TRBJ1-2; TRBD1 aligns across 9 bases. Germline V gene sequence: CDR1 SGHTA, CDR2 FQGTGA. The CDR3 loop spans 13 amino acids. V was pared by 4 bases and J by 5 bases, with 2 bases of the junction left unmatched. CDR3 protein: CASSSGQGYGYTF. Written as DNA, the CDR3 is TGTGCCAGCAGCTCCGGACAGGGGTATGGCTACACCTTC.

This chain links TRBV5-1 with TRBJ2-7, with 15 bases lining up with TRBD2. With 0 bases clipped from V and 2 bases from J, the junction kept 3 bases outside the gene matches. The length of the CDR3 is 17 residues. From germline, CDR1 is SGHRS and CDR2 YFSETQ. CDR3 amino acids: CASSLGTSGRATYEQYF. In DNA form, the CDR3 reads TGCGCCAGCAGCTTGGGGACTAGCGGGAGGGCTACCTACGAGCAGTACTTC.

This chain connects TRBV27 to TRBJ2-7, with D possibly being TRBD1 (6 bases). The CDR3 contains 15 residues. Germline V gene sequence: CDR1 MNHEY, CDR2 SMNVEV (reference sequence). V gave up 2 bases and J gave up 2 bases, with 13 bases separating them. The CDR3, as DNA: TGTGCCAGCAGTTTAATACAGGGTTCAGCCTACGAGCAGTACTTC. Amino acid sequence: CASSLIQGSAYEQYF.

This chain joins TRBV3-1 (or the pseudogene TRBV3-2) and TRBJ1-2, with D uncertain. V was pared by 0 bases and J by 8 bases, with 7 bases between. CDR3 size: 12 residues. CDR1 and CDR2 (germline): LGHDT, YNNKEL (reference sequence). The CDR3 sequence is CASSQDGLGYTF. CDR3 coding DNA: TGTGCCAGCAGCCAAGACGGGTTGGGCTACACCTTC.

The chain couples TRBV30 to TRBJ1-6; 8 nucleotides line up with TRBD1. This CDR3 spans 14 amino acids. Germline V gene lookup returns CDR1 GTSNPN and CDR2 SVGIG (reference sequence). The ends lost 7 bases at V and 7 bases at J; junction bases unmatched: 9. This CDR3 is CASSQGAKNSPLHF. The CDR3 region has the DNA TGTGCCTCTTCTCAGGGGGCTAAAAATTCACCCCTCCACTTT.

The chain carries TRBV24-1 and TRBJ2-7; D gene ambiguous. Trimming took off 4 bases at V and 1 base at J, with 7 bases between the two ends. Germline loops: CDR1 KGHDR, CDR2 SFDVKD. This CDR3 region has 13 residues. CDR3: CATSEQSSYEQYF. In nucleotides, the CDR3 is TGTGCCACCAGTGAGCAGTCTTCCTACGAGCAGTACTTC.

The rearrangement links TRBV5-1 to TRBJ1-2, with 7 positions matching TRBD1. Trimming at V came to 5 bases and at J to 1 base, leaving 8 bases not matched to a gene. The CDR3 runs 15 residues. The germline V gene has CDR1 SGHRS and CDR2 YFSETQ. This CDR3 is CASREGQLINYGYTF. The CDR3, as DNA: TGCGCCAGCAGGGAGGGACAGCTAATTAACTATGGCTACACCTTC.

The chain is built from TRBV2 and TRBJ1-1; D remains unclear. CDR1 and CDR2 from the germline V gene are SNHLY and FYNNEI. CDR3 length equals 15 residues. The V gene lost 6 bases and the J gene lost 2 bases, with 16 bases spanning the gap. In DNA form, the CDR3 reads TGTGCCAGCAGAGACCCGGGAGCATCTAACACTGAAGCTTTCTTT. Translated, it gives CASRDPGASNTEAFF.

The chain recombines TRBV4-1 with TRBJ2-3; D may be TRBD2 (5 bases). In germline, CDR1 is MGHRA, CDR2 YSYEKL. The V gene lost 0 bases and the J gene lost 3 bases, with 19 bases spanning the gap. The CDR3 is 18 residues long. The CDR3 coding sequence is TGCGCCAGCAGCCAAGAGGGCCGGTTGGGAGCCGGGACAGATACGCAGTATTTT. It is translated as CASSQEGRLGAGTDTQYF.

This sequence joins TRBV5-8 and TRBJ2-7; 9 nucleotides align to TRBD1. V dropped 7 bases and J dropped 5; count of bases not matched to a gene: 4. The CDR3 covers 12 residues. Germline-derived CDR1 and CDR2 are SGHTS and YDEGEE. The CDR3 is CASGQGLNEQYF. In DNA, the CDR3 is TGTGCCAGCGGACAGGGGTTGAACGAGCAGTACTTC.

The chain uses TRBV10-2 and TRBJ1-2; perhaps TRBD1 as D (5 bases). The CDR3 spans 15 residues. The V and J ends lost 2 bases and 4 bases respectively, with 14 bases between them. Germline CDR1 is WSHSY and CDR2 is SAAADI. In nucleotides, the CDR3 is TGCGCCAGCAGTGAGCCGCAGGGTTCCCCCTATGGCTACACCTTC. This translates into CASSEPQGSPYGYTF.

This rearrangement joins TRBV7-8 to TRBJ2-3; 13 positions agree with TRBD2. Trimming at V came to 5 bases and at J to 3 bases, leaving 5 bases not matched to a gene. The germline gives CDR1 SGHVS, CDR2 FQNEAQ. The length of the CDR3 is 16 residues. CDR3 bases: TGTGCCAGCAGCCGAGGACTAGCGGGAGAGACAGATACGCAGTATTTT. Amino acid sequence: CASSRGLAGETDTQYF.

The V call is TRBV20-1, the J call TRBJ2-7; no firm D call. Germline values: CDR1 DFQATT, CDR2 SNEGSKA (reference sequence). The V end lost 6 bases, the J end lost 7 bases, and 13 bases lay between the germline ends. The CDR3 is 11 residues long. The CDR3 here is CSALLYGEQYF. The CDR3 bases are TGCAGTGCGCTCCTCTACGGGGAGCAGTACTTC.

The J gene is TRBJ2-7, the V gene TRBV4-1, with D perhaps matching TRBD1 (6 bases). Per germline, CDR1 MGHRA and CDR2 YSYEKL. V lost 5 bases and J 4 bases, leaving 21 bases between the germline ends. The CDR3 consists of 16 residues. DNA of the CDR3: TGCGCCAGCAGCTTCCCTCCGGCCAGGGGTTTTTACGAGCAGTACTTC. Translation gives CASSFPPARGFYEQYF.

The rearrangement joins TRBV5-4 to TRBJ2-3; 8 bases are shared with TRBD2. The germline V gene has CDR1 SGHNT and CDR2 YYREEE (reference sequence). With V trimmed by 4 bases and J by 4 bases, 11 bases remained unmatched. The CDR3 sequence is 16 residues long. The CDR3 sequence: CASSIRAGVRSDTQYF. The CDR3, as DNA: TGTGCCAGCAGCATCCGAGCGGGAGTCCGATCAGATACGCAGTATTTT. Combining the CDR3 with reference TRBV5-4 and TRBJ2-3 gives the whole variable domain ETGVTQSPTHLIKTRGQQVTLRCSSQSGHNTVSWYQQALGQGPQFIFQYYREEENGRGNFPPRFSGLQFPNYSSELNVNALELDDSALYLCASSIRAGVRSDTQYFGPGTRLTVL.

This rearrangement joins TRBV25-1 to TRBJ2-1, with 11 nucleotides matching TRBD2. Per the germline V gene, CDR1 is MGHDK and CDR2 is SYGVNS. The CDR3 length is 14 residues. The V and J ends lost 6 bases and 4 bases, in that order; junction bases with no gene match: 2. As DNA, the CDR3 is TGTGCCAGCAGGGGACTAGCGGATTACAATGAGCAGTTCTTC. Translation gives CASRGLADYNEQFF.

The chain employs TRBV2 and TRBJ1-4, with 9 bases aligning to TRBD1. The CDR3 has 14 residues. Germline V gene data show CDR1 as SNHLY and CDR2 as FYNNEI. After removal of 6 bases from V and 7 bases from J, the junction contained 6 bases not matched to a gene. The CDR3 protein is CASRGDRGTEKLFF. CDR3 nucleotide sequence: TGTGCCAGCAGGGGAGACAGGGGGACTGAAAAACTGTTTTTT.

J is TRBJ2-3 and V is TRBV2; tentative D call: TRBD1 (6 bases). CDR3 size: 15 residues. CDR1 is SNHLY and CDR2 is FYNNEI in the germline V gene. The V end lost 3 bases, the J end lost 2 bases, and 12 bases lay between the germline ends. CDR3 loop: CASSDHQGYTDTQYF. The CDR3 nucleotides read TGTGCCAGCAGTGATCACCAGGGGTACACAGATACGCAGTATTTT.

The CDR3 reads CASSIDPGGTEAFF. The CDR3 DNA reads as TGTGCCAGTAGTATAGATCCAGGGGGGACTGAAGCTTTCTTT. This rearrangement joins TRBV19 to TRBJ1-1, with TRBD1 matching 7 bases. The germline V gene encodes CDR1 LNHDA and CDR2 SQIVND (reference sequence). V was pared by 0 bases and J by 5 bases, with 3 bases of the junction left unmatched. This CDR3 is built from 14 residues. The whole variable domain, filled in from reference TRBV19 and TRBJ1-1, reads DGGITQSPKYLFRKEGQNVTLSCEQNLNHDAMYWYRQDPGQGLRLIYYSQIVNDFQKGDIAEGYSVSREKKESFPLTVTSAQKNPTAFYLCASSIDPGGTEAFFGQGTRLTVV.

The chain has TRBV6-2 or TRBV6-3 and TRBJ1-1, with 10 bases fitting TRBD1. In germline, CDR1 is MNHEY, CDR2 SVGEGT. The CDR3 extends over 18 amino acids. Trimming took 1 base from V and 4 from J; bases not matched to a gene: 12. CDR3 DNA: TGTGCCAGCAGTTACTGGGAGAGAGACAGGGGGCCAGGCACTGAAGCTTTCTTT. It yields the protein CASSYWERDRGPGTEAFF.

V gene TRBV27 combines with J gene TRBJ1-6; a possible D gene is TRBD1 (6 bases). V lost 4 bases to trimming and J lost 6 bases, with 10 bases between them. CDR3 size: 14 residues. The germline gives CDR1 MNHEY, CDR2 SMNVEV (reference sequence). CDR3 protein: CASSSTDSNSPLHF. The CDR3 DNA sequence: TGTGCCAGCAGTTCCACGGACAGTAATTCACCCCTCCACTTT.